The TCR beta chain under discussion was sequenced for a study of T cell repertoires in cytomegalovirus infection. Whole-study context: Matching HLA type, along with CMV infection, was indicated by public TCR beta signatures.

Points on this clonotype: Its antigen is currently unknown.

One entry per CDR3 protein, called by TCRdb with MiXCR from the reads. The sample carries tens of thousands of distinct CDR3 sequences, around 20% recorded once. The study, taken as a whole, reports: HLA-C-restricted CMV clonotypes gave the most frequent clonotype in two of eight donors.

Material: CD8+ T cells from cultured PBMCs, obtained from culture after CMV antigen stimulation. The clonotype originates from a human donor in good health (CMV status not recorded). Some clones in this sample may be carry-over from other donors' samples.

This CDR3 reads CASSDRGFNQPQHF. Here the CDR3 DNA reads TGTGCCAGCAGCGATAGGGGGTTCAATCAGCCCCAGCATTTT. The V and J genes are TRBV11-2 and TRBJ1-5; maybe TRBD1 (6 bases). This CDR3 is 14 amino acids long. Germline V gene sequence: CDR1 SGHAT, CDR2 FQNNGV. V lost 5 bases and J lost 3, with 11 bases in between.